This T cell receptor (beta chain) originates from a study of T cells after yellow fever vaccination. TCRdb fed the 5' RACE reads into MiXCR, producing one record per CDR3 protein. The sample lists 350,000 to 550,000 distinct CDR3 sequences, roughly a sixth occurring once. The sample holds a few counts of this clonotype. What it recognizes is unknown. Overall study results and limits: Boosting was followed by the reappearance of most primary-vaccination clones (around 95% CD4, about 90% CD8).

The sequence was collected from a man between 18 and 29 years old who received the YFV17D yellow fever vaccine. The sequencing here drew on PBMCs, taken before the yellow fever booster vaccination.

CDR3 protein: CASSQGGRKLFF. CDR3 sequence (DNA): TGCGCCAGCAGCCAAGGTGGCAGAAAACTGTTTTTT. The chain has TRBV4-1 and TRBJ1-4; D gene unclear. Trimming took 1 base from V and 10 from J, leaving 7 bases between them. The length of the CDR3 is 12 residues. Per germline, CDR1 MGHRA and CDR2 YSYEKL.